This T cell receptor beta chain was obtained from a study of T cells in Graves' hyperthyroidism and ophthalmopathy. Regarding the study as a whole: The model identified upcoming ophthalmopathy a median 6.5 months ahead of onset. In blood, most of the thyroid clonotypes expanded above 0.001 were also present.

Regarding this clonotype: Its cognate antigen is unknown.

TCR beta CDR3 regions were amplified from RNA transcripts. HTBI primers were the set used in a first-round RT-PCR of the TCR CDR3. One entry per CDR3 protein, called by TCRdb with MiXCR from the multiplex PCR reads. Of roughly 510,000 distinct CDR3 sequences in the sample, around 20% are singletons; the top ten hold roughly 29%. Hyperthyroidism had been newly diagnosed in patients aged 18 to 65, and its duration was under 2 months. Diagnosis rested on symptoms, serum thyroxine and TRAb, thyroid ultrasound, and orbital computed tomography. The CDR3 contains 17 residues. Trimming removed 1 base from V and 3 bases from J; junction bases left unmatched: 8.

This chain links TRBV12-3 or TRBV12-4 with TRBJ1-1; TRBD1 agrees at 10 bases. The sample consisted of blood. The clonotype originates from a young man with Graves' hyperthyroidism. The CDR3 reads CASSLGGTGDIYTEAFF. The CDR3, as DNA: TGTGCCAGCAGTTTAGGTGGGACAGGGGATATTTACACTGAAGCTTTCTTT.